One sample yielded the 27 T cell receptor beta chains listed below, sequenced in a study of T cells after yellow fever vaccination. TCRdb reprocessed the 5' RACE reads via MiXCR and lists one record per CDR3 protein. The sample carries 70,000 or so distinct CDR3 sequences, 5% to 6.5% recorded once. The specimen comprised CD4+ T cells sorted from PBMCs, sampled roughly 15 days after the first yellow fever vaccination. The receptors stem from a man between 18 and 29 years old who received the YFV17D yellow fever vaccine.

CDR3 amino acids: CASSWAAAGANVLTF. The DNA for the CDR3 is TGCGCCAGCAGCTGGGCCGCAGCTGGGGCCAACGTCCTGACTTTC. The chain employs TRBV5-1 and TRBJ2-6; D is undetermined. Between the trimmed V and J ends, which lost 3 bases and 2 bases, there was a span of 9 bases. In germline, CDR1 is SGHRS, CDR2 YFSETQ. This CDR3 contains 15 residues.

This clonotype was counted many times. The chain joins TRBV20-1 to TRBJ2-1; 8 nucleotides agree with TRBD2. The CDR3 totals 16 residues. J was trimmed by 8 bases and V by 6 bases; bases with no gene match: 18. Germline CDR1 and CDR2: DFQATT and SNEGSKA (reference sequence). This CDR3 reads CSAFRGGNSYAYEQFF. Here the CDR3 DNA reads TGCAGTGCGTTTCGGGGGGGTAATTCCTACGCCTATGAGCAGTTCTTC.

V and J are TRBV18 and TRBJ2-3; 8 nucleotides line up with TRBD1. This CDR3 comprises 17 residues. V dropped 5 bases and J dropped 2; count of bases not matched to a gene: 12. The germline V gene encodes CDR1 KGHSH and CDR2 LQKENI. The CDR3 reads CASSYTLGQGPTDTQYF. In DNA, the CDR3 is TGTGCCAGCTCATATACCCTCGGACAGGGACCCACAGATACGCAGTATTTT.

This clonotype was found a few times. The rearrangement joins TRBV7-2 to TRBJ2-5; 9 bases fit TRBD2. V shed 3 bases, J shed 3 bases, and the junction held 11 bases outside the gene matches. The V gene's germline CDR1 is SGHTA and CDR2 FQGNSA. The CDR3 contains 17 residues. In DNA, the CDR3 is TGTGCCAGCAGCTTGGTATCCCCGCGGGGGGGGGAAGAGACCCAGTACTTC. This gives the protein CASSLVSPRGGEETQYF.

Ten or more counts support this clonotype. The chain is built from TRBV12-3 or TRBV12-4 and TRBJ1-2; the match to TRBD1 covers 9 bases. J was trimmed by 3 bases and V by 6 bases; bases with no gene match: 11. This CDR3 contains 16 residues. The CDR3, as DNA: TGTGCCAGCAGCGACCTCGACAGGGGGGGGTACTATGGCTACACCTTC. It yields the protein CASSDLDRGGYYGYTF.

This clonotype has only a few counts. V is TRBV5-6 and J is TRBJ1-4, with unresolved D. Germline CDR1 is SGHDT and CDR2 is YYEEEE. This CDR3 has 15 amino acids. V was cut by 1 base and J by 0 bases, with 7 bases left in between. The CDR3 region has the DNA TGTGCCAGCAGCTTGTGGGCAGCAACTAATGAAAAACTGTTTTTT. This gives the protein CASSLWAATNEKLFF.

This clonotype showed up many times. The CDR3 is CASSTDGDPANTGELFF. The CDR3, as DNA: TGTGCCAGCAGCACCGACGGGGATCCAGCGAACACCGGGGAGCTGTTTTTT. The J gene is TRBJ2-2, the V gene TRBV21-1. TRBV21-1 is a documented pseudogene. The CDR3 is 17 residues long.

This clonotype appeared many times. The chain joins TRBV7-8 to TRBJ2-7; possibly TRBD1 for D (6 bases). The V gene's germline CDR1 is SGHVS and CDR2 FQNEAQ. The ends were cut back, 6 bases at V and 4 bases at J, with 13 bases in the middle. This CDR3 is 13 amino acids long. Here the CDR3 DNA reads TGTGCCAGCAGTTGGGACACTTTATACGAGCAGTACGTC. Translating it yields CASSWDTLYEQYV.

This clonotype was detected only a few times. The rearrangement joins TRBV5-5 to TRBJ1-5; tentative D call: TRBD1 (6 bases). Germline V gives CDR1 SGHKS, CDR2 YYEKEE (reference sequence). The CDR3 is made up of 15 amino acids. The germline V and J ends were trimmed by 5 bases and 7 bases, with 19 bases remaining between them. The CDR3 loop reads CASSIQGERRQPQHF. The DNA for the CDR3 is TGTGCCAGCAGTATACAGGGAGAACGGCGGCAGCCCCAGCATTTT.

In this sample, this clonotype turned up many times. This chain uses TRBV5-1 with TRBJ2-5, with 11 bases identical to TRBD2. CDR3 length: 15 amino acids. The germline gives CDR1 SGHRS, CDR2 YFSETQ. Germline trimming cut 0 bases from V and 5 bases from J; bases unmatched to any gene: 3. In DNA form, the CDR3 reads TGCGCCAGCAGCTTGGAGGCTAGCGGGGGGGAGACCCAGTACTTC. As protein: CASSLEASGGETQYF.

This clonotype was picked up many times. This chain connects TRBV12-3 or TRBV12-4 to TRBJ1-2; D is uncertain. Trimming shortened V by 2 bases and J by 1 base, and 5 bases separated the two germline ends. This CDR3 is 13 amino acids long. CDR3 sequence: CASSLRSNYGYTF. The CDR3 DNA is TGTGCCAGCAGTTTAAGGAGTAACTATGGCTACACCTTC.

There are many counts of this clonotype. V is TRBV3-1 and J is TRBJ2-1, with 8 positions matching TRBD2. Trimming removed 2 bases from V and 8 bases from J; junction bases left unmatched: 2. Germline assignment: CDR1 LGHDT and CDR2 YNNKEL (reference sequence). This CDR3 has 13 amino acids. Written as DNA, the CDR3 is TGTGCCAGCAGCCAATCCGGGGGGGATGAGCAGTTCTTC. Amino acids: CASSQSGGDEQFF.

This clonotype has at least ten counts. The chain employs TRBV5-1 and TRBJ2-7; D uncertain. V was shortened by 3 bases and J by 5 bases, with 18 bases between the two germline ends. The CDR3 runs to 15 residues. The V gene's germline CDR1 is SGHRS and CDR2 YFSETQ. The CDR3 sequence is CASSSPSIGRNEQYV. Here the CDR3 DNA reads TGCGCCAGCAGCTCCCCCTCCATTGGACGGAACGAGCAGTACGTC.

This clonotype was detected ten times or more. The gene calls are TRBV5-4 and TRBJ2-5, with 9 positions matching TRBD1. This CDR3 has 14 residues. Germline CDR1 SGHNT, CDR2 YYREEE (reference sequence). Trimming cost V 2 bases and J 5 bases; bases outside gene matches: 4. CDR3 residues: CASSLQGALETQYF. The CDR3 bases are TGTGCCAGCAGCTTACAGGGGGCGCTGGAGACCCAGTACTTC. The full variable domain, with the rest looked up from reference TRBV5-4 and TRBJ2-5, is ETGVTQSPTHLIKTRGQQVTLRCSSQSGHNTVSWYQQALGQGPQFIFQYYREEENGRGNFPPRFSGLQFPNYSSELNVNALELDDSALYLCASSLQGALETQYFGPGTRLLVL.

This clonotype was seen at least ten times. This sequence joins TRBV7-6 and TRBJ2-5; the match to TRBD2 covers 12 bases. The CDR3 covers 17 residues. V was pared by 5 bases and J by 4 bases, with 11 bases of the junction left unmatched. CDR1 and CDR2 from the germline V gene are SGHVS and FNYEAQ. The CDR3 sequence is CASSPLTSGGLRETQYF. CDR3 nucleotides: TGTGCCAGCAGCCCCCTGACTAGCGGGGGCCTCCGAGAGACCCAGTACTTC.

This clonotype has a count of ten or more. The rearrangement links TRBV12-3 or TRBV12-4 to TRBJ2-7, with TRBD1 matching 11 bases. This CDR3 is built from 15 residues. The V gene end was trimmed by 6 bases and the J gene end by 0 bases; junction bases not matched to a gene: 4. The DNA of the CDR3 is TGTGCCAGCAGGAGAGGGACAGGGGGCTCCTACGAGCAGTACTTC. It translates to CASRRGTGGSYEQYF.

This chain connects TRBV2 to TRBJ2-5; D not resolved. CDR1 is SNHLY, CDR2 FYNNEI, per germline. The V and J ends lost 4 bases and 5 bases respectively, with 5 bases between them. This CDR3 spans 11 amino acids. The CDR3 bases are TGTGCCAGCAGTGCGGGCGAGACCCAGTACTTC. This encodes CASSAGETQYF.

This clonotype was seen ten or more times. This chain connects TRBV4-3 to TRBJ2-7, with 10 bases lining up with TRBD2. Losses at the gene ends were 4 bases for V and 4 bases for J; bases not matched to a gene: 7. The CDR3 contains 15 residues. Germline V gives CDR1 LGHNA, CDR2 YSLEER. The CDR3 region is CASSRAGGPVYEQYF. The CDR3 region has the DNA TGCGCCAGCAGCCGAGCGGGGGGGCCGGTTTACGAGCAGTACTTC.

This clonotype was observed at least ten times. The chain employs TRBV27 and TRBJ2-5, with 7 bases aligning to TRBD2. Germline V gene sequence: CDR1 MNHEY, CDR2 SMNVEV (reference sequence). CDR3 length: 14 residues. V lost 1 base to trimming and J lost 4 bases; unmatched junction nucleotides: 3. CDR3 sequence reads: CASSLWGGGETQYF. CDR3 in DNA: TGTGCCAGCAGTTTATGGGGGGGAGGAGAGACCCAGTACTTC.

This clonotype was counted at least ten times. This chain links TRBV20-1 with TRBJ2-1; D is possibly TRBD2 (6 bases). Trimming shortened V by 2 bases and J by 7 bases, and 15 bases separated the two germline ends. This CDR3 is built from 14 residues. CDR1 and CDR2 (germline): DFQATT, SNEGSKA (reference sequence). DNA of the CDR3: TGCAGTGCTAGAATCAGCAAGGAGGGAAATGAGCAGTTCTTC. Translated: CSARISKEGNEQFF.

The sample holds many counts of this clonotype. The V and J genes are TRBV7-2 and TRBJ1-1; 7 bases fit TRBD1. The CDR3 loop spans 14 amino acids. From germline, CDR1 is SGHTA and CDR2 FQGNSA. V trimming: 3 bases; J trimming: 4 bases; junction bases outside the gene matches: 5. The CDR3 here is CASSLRQGRTEAFF. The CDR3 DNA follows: TGTGCCAGCAGCTTGAGACAGGGTCGCACTGAAGCTTTCTTT. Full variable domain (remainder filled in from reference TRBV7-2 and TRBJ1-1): GAGVSQSPSNKVTEKGKDVELRCDPISGHTALYWYRQSLGQGLEFLIYFQGNSAPDKSGLPSDRFSAERTGGSVSTLTIQRTQQEDSAVYLCASSLRQGRTEAFFGQGTRLTVV.

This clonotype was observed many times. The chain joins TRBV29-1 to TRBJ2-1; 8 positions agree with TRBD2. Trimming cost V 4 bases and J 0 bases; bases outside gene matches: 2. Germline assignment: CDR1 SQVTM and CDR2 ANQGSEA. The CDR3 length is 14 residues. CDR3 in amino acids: CSVVAGSSYNEQFF. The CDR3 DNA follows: TGCAGCGTTGTAGCGGGGAGCTCCTACAATGAGCAGTTCTTC.

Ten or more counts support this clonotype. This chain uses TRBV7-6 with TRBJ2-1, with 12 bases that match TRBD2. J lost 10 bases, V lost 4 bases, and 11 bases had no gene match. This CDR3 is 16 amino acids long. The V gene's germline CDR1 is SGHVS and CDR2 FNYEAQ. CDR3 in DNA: TGTGCCAGCAGCTACGCGACTAGCGGGGGATCCCGGGAGCAGTTCTTC. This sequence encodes CASSYATSGGSREQFF.

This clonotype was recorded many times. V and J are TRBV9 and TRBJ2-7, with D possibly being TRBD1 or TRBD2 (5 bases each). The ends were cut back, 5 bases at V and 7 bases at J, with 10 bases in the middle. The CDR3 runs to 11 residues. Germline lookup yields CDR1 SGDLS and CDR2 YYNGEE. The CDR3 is CASRGEGEQYF. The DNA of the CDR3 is TGTGCCAGCAGGGGAGAGGGGGAGCAGTACTTC.

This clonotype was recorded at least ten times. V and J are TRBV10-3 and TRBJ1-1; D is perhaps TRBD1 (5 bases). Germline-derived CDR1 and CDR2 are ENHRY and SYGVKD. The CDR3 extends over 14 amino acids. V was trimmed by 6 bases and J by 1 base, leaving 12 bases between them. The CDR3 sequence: CAIRSGRENTEAFF. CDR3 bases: TGTGCCATCAGATCAGGGAGAGAGAACACTGAAGCTTTCTTT.

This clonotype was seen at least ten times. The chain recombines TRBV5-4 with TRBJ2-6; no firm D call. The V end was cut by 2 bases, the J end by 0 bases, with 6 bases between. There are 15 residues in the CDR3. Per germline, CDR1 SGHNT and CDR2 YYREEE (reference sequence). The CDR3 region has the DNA TGTGCCAGCAGCTTTTTGGTCTCTGGGGCCAACGTCCTGACTTTC. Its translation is CASSFLVSGANVLTF.

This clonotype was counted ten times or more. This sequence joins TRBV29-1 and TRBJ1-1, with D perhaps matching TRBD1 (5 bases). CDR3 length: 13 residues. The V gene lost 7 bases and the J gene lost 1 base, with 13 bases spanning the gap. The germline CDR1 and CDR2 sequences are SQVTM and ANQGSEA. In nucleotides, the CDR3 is TGCAGCGGTCTGCTAGACAGGAACACTGAAGCTTTCTTT. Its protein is CSGLLDRNTEAFF. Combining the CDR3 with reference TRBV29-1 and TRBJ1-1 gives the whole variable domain SAVISQKPSRDICQRGTSLTIQCQVDSQVTMMFWYRQQPGQSLTLIATANQGSEATYESGFVIDKFPISRPNLTFSTLTVSNMSPEDSSIYLCSGLLDRNTEAFFGQGTRLTVV.